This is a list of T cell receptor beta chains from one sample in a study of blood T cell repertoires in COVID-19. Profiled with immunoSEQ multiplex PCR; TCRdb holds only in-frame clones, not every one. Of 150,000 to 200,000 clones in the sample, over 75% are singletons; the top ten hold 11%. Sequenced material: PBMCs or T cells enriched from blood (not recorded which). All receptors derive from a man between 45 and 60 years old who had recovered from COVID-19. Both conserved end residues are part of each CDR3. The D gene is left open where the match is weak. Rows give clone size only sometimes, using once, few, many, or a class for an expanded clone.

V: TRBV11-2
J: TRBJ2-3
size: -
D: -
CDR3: CASSPSHFFGSKSDTQYF
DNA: TGTGCCAGCAGCCCATCCCATTTCTTCGGGAGTAAGTCAGATACGCAGTATTTT

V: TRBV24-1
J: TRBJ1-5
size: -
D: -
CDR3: CATSQGLNQPQHF
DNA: TGTGCCACCAGTCAGGGGCTCAATCAGCCCCAGCATTTT

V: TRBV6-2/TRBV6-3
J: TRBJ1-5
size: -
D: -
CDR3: CASSYLGGSNQPQHF
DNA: TGTGCCAGCAGTTACCTGGGGGGAAGTAATCAGCCCCAGCATTTT

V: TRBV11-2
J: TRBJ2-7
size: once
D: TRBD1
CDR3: CASSFGDSAYEQYF
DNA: TGTGCCAGCAGTTTCGGGGACAGCGCCTACGAGCAGTACTTC

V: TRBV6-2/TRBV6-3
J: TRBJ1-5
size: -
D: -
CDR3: CASTPGAAGHPQHF
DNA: TGTGCCAGCACCCCGGGAGCCGCCGGTCACCCCCAGCATTTT

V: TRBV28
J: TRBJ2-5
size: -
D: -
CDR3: CASSTSGQGKKYF
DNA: -

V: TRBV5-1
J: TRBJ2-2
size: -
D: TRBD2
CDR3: CASSLRLAGLPGELFF
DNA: TGCGCCAGCAGCTTGCGACTAGCGGGGCTCCCCGGGGAGCTGTTTTTT

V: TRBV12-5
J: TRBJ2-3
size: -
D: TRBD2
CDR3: CASGQTTSGLTDTQYF
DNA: TGTGCTAGTGGGCAGACCACTAGCGGTCTCACAGATACGCAGTATTTT

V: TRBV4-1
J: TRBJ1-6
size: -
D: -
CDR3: CASSLGGTQGNSPLHF
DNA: TGCGCCAGCAGCCTGGGAGGCACCCAGGGTAATTCACCCCTCCACTTT

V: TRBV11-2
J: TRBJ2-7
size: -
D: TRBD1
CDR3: CASTRYDRGDEQYF
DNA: TGTGCCAGCACCCGTTATGACAGGGGCGACGAGCAGTACTTC

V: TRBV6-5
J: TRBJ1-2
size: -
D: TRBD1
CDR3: CASTRKEQGAHGYTF
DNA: TGTGCCAGCACCCGAAAAGAACAGGGGGCGCATGGCTACACCTTC

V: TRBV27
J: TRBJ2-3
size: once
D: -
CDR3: CASSLSIAGDTQYF
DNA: TGTGCCAGCAGTTTATCAATAGCTGGAGATACGCAGTATTTT

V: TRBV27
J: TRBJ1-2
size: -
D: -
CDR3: CASSPRQGNYGYTF
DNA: TGTGCCAGCAGTCCCAGGCAGGGTAACTATGGCTACACCTTC

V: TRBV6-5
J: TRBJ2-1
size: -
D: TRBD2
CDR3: CASSYWPSGISEQFF
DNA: TGTGCCAGCAGTTACTGGCCTAGCGGGATCAGCGAGCAGTTCTTC

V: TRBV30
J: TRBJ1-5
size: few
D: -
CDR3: CAWSSGTGGNQPQHF
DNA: TGTGCCTGGAGTTCCGGGACGGGAGGTAATCAGCCCCAGCATTTT

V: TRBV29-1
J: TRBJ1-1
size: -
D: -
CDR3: CSAETRGDTEAFF
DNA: TGCAGCGCTGAAACCCGGGGGGACACTGAAGCTTTCTTT

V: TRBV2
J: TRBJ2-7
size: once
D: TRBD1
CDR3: CATGDRGRNEQYF
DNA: TGTGCCACCGGGGACAGGGGCAGGAACGAGCAGTACTTC

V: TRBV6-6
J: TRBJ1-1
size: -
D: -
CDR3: CASSIWRGEAFF
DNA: TGTGCCAGCAGTATATGGAGGGGCGAAGCTTTCTTT

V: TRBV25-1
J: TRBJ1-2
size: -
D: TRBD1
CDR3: CASSENLGQGGGYTF
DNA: TGTGCCAGCAGTGAGAATCTGGGACAGGGGGGTGGCTACACCTTC

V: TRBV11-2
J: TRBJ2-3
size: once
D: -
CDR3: CASSLDRGASSTDTQYF
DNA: TGTGCCAGCAGCTTAGATCGCGGGGCGAGTAGCACAGATACGCAGTATTTT

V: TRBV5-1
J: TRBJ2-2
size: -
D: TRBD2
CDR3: CASSLGLAGGRNTGELFF
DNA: TGCGCCAGCAGCCTTGGACTAGCGGGGGGCCGCAACACCGGGGAGCTGTTTTTT

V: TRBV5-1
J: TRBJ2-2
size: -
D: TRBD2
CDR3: CASSSHGLAGVPGELFF
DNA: TGCGCCAGCAGCTCCCATGGACTAGCGGGAGTACCCGGGGAGCTGTTTTTT

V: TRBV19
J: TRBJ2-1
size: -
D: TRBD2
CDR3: CASSIGGTSGRSYNEQFF
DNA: TGTGCCAGTAGTATAGGTGGGACTAGCGGGAGGTCCTACAATGAGCAGTTCTTC

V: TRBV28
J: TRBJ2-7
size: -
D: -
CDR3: CASRFPSRRAGTSYEQYF
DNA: TGTGCCAGCAGGTTTCCATCGCGACGAGCGGGCACATCCTACGAGCAGTACTTC

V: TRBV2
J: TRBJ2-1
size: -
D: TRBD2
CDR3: CASSDSSGTYYNEQFF
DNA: TGTGCCAGCAGTGACTCTAGCGGGACCTACTACAATGAGCAGTTCTTC

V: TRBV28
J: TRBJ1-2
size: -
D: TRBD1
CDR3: CASSRQGLRGGYTF
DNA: TGTGCCAGCAGTAGACAGGGTCTTAGAGGTGGCTACACCTTC

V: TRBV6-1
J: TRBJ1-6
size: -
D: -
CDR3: CASSETQGVDSPLHF
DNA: TGTGCCAGCAGTGAAACACAGGGAGTCGATTCACCCCTCCACTTT